What follows describes a single T cell receptor beta chain. Sequencing used immunoSEQ multiplex PCR; TCRdb keeps in-frame clones, though not all of them. The sample shows over 150 clones, approximately 30% of them seen only once. The sample originates from a study of PD-L1 blockade in urothelial cancer. At the level of the study: Patients took up atezolizumab at some point between 2014 and 2015 at 1,200 mg intravenously every 3 weeks.

CDR1 is SQVTM, CDR2 ANQGSEA, per germline. CDR3 length: 12 amino acids. With 6 bases clipped from V and 1 base from J, the junction kept 3 bases outside the gene matches. This TCR came from a man between 65 and 85 years old with urothelial cancer. This specimen was tumor tissue, taken before atezolizumab (anti-PD-L1) treatment. The rearrangement links TRBV29-1 to TRBJ2-7, with 7 bases that match TRBD2. CDR3 nucleotide sequence: TGCAGCGTGGGACTACCTTCCTACGAGCAGTACTTC. Its protein is CSVGLPSYEQYF.